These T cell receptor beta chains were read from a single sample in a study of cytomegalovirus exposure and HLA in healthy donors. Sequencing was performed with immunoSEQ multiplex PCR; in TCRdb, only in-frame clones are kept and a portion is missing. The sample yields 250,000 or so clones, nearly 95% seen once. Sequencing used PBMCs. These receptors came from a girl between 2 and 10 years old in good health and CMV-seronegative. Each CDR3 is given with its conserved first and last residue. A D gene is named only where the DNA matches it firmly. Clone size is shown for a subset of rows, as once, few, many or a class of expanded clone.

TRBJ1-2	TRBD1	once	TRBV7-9	TGTGCCAGCAGCATACTTCCTTCCGGGACAGGGGGACCGTATGGCTACACCTTC	CASSILPSGTGGPYGYTF
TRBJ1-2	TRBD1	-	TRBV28	TGTGCCAGCAGTCCTATGGGACAGGGTTATGGCTACACCTTC	CASSPMGQGYGYTF
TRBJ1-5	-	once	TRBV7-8	TGTGCCAGCAGCTCCGACACCAATCAGCCCCAGCATTTT	CASSSDTNQPQHF
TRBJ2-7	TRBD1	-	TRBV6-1	TGTGCCAGCAGTGAAGCAGGGACAGGCGTCCTCAAGCAGTACTTC	CASSEAGTGVLKQYF
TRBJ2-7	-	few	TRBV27	TGTGCCAGCAGTTTATCGGCTCAGGGGCTAATCTACGAGCAGTACTTC	CASSLSAQGLIYEQYF
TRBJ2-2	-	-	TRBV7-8	TGCGCCAGCAGCCCGCGGACTGTCGCGAACACCGGGGAGCTGTTTTTT	CASSPRTVANTGELFF
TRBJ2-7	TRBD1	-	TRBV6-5	TGTGCCAGCAGTTACTCGAAGGGGACAGCCTACGAGCAGTACTTC	CASSYSKGTAYEQYF
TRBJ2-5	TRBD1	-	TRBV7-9	TGTGCCAGCAGCCCACGGGACAGCCGAGAGACCCAGTACTTC	CASSPRDSRETQYF
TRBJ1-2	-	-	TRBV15	TGTGCCACCAGCAGAGATATCGCAGCGGATGGCTACACCTTC	CATSRDIAADGYTF
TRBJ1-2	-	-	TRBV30	TGTGCCTGGAGTAGCGGGATAGGCTATGGCTACACCTTC	CAWSSGIGYGYTF
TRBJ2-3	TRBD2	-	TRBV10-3	TGTGCCATCAGTCGACTAGCGGGAGTGGGCACAGATACGCAGTATTTT	CAISRLAGVGTDTQYF
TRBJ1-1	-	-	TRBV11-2	TGTGCCAGCAGCCCAGACGGCAGGGGTGAAGCTTTCTTT	CASSPDGRGEAFF
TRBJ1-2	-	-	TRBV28	TGTGCCAGCAGTTTTATCGCAGATTTTAACTATGGCTACACCTTC	CASSFIADFNYGYTF
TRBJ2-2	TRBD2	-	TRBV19	TGTGCCAGTAACCCGGGAGGGAAAAGAACCGGGGAGCTGTTTTTT	CASNPGGKRTGELFF
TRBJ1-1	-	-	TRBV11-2	TGTGCCAGCAGCTTAGCCCCTCGAGGGTCGGGGAAGGCTGAAGCTTTCTTT	CASSLAPRGSGKAEAFF
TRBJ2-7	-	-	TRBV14	TGTGCCAGCAGCCAAGGAGGCCCCGAGCAGTACTTC	CASSQGGPEQYF
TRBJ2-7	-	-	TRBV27	TGTGCCAGCAGTTTTAGGGGTGGCGAGCAGTACTTC	CASSFRGGEQYF
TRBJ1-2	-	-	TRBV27	TGTGCCAGCAGGGGCAACTTGGGCTACACCTTC	CASRGNLGYTF
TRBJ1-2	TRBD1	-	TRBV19	TGTGCCAGTAGGACAGGGGACTATGGCTACACCTTC	CASRTGDYGYTF
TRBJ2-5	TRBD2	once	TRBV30	TGTGCCTGGAGTGGCCGCAGGACTAGCGGGGGGTTGGAGACCCAGTACTTC	CAWSGRRTSGGLETQYF
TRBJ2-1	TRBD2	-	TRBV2	TGTGCCAGCAGGAGGACTAGCGGGGGGGCGGATGAGCAGTTCTTC	CASRRTSGGADEQFF
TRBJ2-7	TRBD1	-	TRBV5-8	TGTGCCAGCAGCTTTGGACAGGTTTCGGACCTTTTTGAGCAGTACTTC	CASSFGQVSDLFEQYF
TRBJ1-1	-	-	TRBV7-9	TGTGCCAGCAGCTTCTGGCGGGGAGGGGGTAAGTCGGTAGCTTTCTTT	CASSFWRGGGKSVAFF
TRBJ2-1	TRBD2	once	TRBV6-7	TGTGCCAGCAGCACGGGAGGGGGGCGCTCCTACAATGAGCAGTTCTTC	CASSTGGGRSYNEQFF
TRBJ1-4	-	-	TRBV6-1	TGTGCCAGCAGACCGGGGGGATATGAAAAACTGTTTTTT	CASRPGGYEKLFF
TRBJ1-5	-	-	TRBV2	TGTGCCTCCCAGGGGCGATATAGCAATCAGCCCCAGCATTTT	CASQGRYSNQPQHF
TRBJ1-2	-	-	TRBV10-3	TGTGCCATCAGTGAGTCGGCCAACTATGGCTACACCTTC	CAISESANYGYTF
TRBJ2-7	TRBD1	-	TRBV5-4	TGTGCCAGCAGCCCACAGGGGACCTACGAGCAGTACTTC	CASSPQGTYEQYF
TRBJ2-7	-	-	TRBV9	TGTGCCAGCAGCGAGGGCAGGGAAGGCTACGAGCAGTACTTC	CASSEGREGYEQYF
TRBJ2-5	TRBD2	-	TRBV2	TGTGCCAGCAGTGAGGTTGCGGGGGGCAGGCAGACCCAGTACTTC	CASSEVAGGRQTQYF
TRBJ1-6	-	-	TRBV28	TGTGCCAGCACTAAACAGGGATTCTCACCCCTCCACTTT	CASTKQGFSPLHF
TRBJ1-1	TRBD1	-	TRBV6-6	TGTGCCAGCAGTTTTAGAGCGCGACAGGGGAACACTGAAGCTTTCTTT	CASSFRARQGNTEAFF
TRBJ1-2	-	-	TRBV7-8	TGTGCCAGCAGCTTAGCGCGCGGGATTGAAGGCTACACCTTC	CASSLARGIEGYTF
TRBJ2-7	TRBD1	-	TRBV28	TGTGCCAGCAGGCCCGGGACAGCTAACGAGCAGTACTTC	CASRPGTANEQYF
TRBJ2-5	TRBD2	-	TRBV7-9	TGTTCCAGCAGCCCTAGCGGAAGGGAGACCCAGTACTTC	CSSSPSGRETQYF
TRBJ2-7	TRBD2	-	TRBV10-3	TGTGCCATCGGACTAGCGGACTACGAGCAGTACTTC	CAIGLADYEQYF
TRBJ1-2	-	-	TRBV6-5	TGTGCCAGCAAAGGGGGAGAGTATGGCTACACCTTC	CASKGGEYGYTF
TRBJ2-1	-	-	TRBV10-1	TGCGCCAGCAGTGAAAGCGGACCCTACAATGAGCAGTTCTTC	CASSESGPYNEQFF
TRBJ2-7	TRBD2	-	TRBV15	TGTGCCACCAGCAGAACCCTTAGCGGGGGTCTTTCCTACGAGCAGTACTTC	CATSRTLSGGLSYEQYF
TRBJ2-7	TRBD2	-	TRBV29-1	TGCAGCGTTGAAGGACTAGCGGATTCCTACGAGCAGTACTTC	CSVEGLADSYEQYF
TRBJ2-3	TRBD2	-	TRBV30	TGTGCCTGGAACGGGCGGGGGGGCACAGATACGCAGTATTTT	CAWNGRGGTDTQYF
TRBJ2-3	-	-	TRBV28	TGTGCCAGCGGCGGGCGAGGTACGCAGTATTTT	CASGGRGTQYF
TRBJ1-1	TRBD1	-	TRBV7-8	TGTGCCAGCAGCTCAGACCGGGACAGGGGGCACGGTGAAGCTTTCTTT	CASSSDRDRGHGEAFF
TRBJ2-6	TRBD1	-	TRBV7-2	TGTGCCAGCAGCTTAGGTGGGGACAGGGTGGTCGGGGCCAACGTCCTGACTTTC	CASSLGGDRVVGANVLTF
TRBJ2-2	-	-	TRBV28	TGTGCCAGCAGCCATGAGCGGGCCGGGGAGCTGTTTTTT	CASSHERAGELFF
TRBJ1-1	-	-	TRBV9	TGTGCCAGCAGCGGGCAGGATTCTGCTGAAGCTTTCTTT	CASSGQDSAEAFF